This is a list of T cell receptor beta chains from one sample in a study of blood T cell repertoires in COVID-19. This table comes from immunoSEQ multiplex PCR, and its TCRdb copy is limited to in-frame clones, with some not included. The table lists under 250,000 clones, over 80% of them singletons. The specimen was peripheral blood. The receptors come from a man between 25 and 39 years old with COVID-19, enrolled during active disease. The CDR3 runs from the conserved cysteine through the conserved F or W. A D gene is named only where the DNA matches it firmly. Expanded clones are given a class, and other clones once, few, many or no size at all.

j_gene | abundance | len | d_gene | v_gene | CDR3aa | CDR3nt
TRBJ1-1 | . | 15 | . | TRBV5-5 | CASSFPVTGNTEAFF | TGTGCCAGCAGCTTCCCTGTGACAGGGAACACTGAAGCTTTCTTT
TRBJ1-2 | . | 15 | TRBD1 | TRBV7-2 | CASSSGQVLRYGYTF | TGTGCCAGCAGCTCCGGACAGGTTCTACGCTATGGCTACACCTTC
TRBJ1-1 | . | 14 | . | TRBV7-2 | CASSLGPGTGKAFF | TGTGCCAGCAGCTTAGGCCCTGGTACGGGGAAAGCTTTCTTT
TRBJ2-7 | . | 18 | TRBD2 | TRBV28 | CASSFRREFDVGPYEQYF | TGTGCCAGCAGTTTTCGGCGGGAGTTCGATGTCGGCCCCTACGAGCAGTACTTC
TRBJ1-2 | . | 14 | . | TRBV5-4 | CASTWTAPNYGYTF | TGTGCCAGCACCTGGACAGCTCCTAACTATGGCTACACCTTC
TRBJ1-2 | . | 12 | . | TRBV10-1 | CASSERGFGYTF | TGCGCCAGCAGTGAGAGGGGCTTCGGCTACACCTTC
TRBJ1-3 | . | 14 | TRBD1 | TRBV2 | CASRGQLSGNTIYF | TGTGCCAGCAGGGGACAGCTCTCTGGAAACACCATATATTTT
TRBJ2-1 | . | 16 | . | TRBV24-1 | CATSDSTGSSYNEQFF | TGTGCCACCAGTGATTCTACAGGGAGCTCCTACAATGAGCAGTTCTTC
TRBJ2-1 | once | 15 | . | TRBV9 | CASSGGLPPYNEQFF | TGTGCCAGCAGCGGCGGGCTTCCCCCCTACAATGAGCAGTTCTTC
TRBJ2-7 | . | 13 | . | TRBV11-2 | CASSLVLETEQYF | TGTGCCAGCAGCTTAGTACTAGAAACCGAGCAGTACTTC
TRBJ2-1 | . | 15 | . | TRBV5-1 | CASSLAFGQRPEQFF | TGCGCCAGCAGCTTGGCCTTCGGACAGCGTCCGGAGCAGTTCTTC
TRBJ2-7 | . | 15 | TRBD1 | TRBV19 | CATTDPYSGQREQYF | TGTGCCACAACCGATCCCTACTCGGGACAGCGCGAGCAGTACTTC
TRBJ1-2 | few | 14 | TRBD1 | TRBV25-1 | CASGGQATNYGYTF | TGTGCCAGCGGGGGACAGGCAACTAACTATGGCTACACCTTC
TRBJ1-6 | . | 14 | . | TRBV28 | CASSLTGNNSPLHF | TGTGCCAGCAGTTTAACGGGGAACAATTCACCCCTCCACTTT
TRBJ1-1 | . | 13 | TRBD1 | TRBV5-1 | CASRRPTGDWAFF | TGCGCCAGCAGGCGCCCGACAGGGGACTGGGCTTTCTTT
TRBJ1-2 | . | 15 | TRBD1 | TRBV2 | CASRPLQGGNYGYTF | TGTGCCAGCAGGCCGTTACAGGGGGGTAACTATGGCTACACCTTC
TRBJ1-1 | . | 14 | . | TRBV19 | CASSEQSLNTEAFF | TGTGCCAGTAGTGAACAGAGCCTGAACACTGAAGCTTTCTTT
TRBJ1-2 | . | 15 | . | TRBV7-9 | CASSLGDRTNYGYTF | TGTGCCAGCAGCTTAGGAGACAGGACTAACTATGGCTACACCTTC
TRBJ2-7 | . | 15 | TRBD2 | TRBV5-6 | CASSSMAGGSYEQYF | TGTGCCAGCAGCTCAATGGCGGGAGGTTCCTACGAGCAGTACTTC
TRBJ2-7 | . | 14 | . | TRBV6-2/TRBV6-3 | CASSYLSRGVEQYF | TGTGCCAGCAGTTACCTGTCCAGGGGTGTCGAGCAGTACTTC
TRBJ2-2 | . | 15 | . | TRBV19 | CASSNPGIVTGELFF | TGTGCCAGTAGTAACCCGGGGATCGTCACCGGGGAGCTGTTTTTT
TRBJ1-2 | . | 16 | TRBD1 | TRBV3-1/TRBV3-2 | CASSQGHLQGAEGYTF | TGTGCCAGCAGCCAAGGCCATTTACAGGGGGCGGAGGGCTACACCTTC
TRBJ2-7 | . | 15 | TRBD2 | TRBV5-6 | CASSLLLAGAYEQYF | TGTGCCAGCAGCTTGCTACTAGCGGGAGCCTACGAGCAGTACTTC
TRBJ2-7 | . | 14 | TRBD2 | TRBV5-1 | CASSFSGTLYEQYF | TGCGCCAGCAGCTTTAGCGGGACTCTCTACGAGCAGTACTTC
TRBJ2-1 | . | 15 | TRBD2 | TRBV7-2 | CASSRGGGRPDEQFF | TGTGCCAGCAGTCGAGGAGGCGGGAGACCCGATGAGCAGTTCTTC
TRBJ2-1 | . | 15 | . | TRBV9 | CASSVAAGPVDEQFF | TGTGCCAGCAGCGTAGCAGCGGGTCCGGTCGATGAGCAGTTCTTC
TRBJ1-4 | . | 16 | TRBD1 | TRBV7-9 | CASSLARTGLNEKLFF | TGTGCCAGCAGCTTAGCAAGGACAGGGCTTAATGAAAAACTGTTTTTT
TRBJ1-5 | . | 14 | TRBD1 | TRBV28 | CASTFDRGREPQHF | TGTGCCAGCACCTTTGACAGGGGTAGGGAGCCCCAGCATTTT
TRBJ2-7 | . | 16 | TRBD1 | TRBV4-3 | CASSLSWGGQGDEQYF | TGCGCCAGCAGCCTTTCTTGGGGTGGACAGGGGGACGAGCAGTACTTC
TRBJ2-1 | once | 16 | . | TRBV7-3 | CASSLTAATTYNEQFF | TGTGCCAGCAGCTTAACGGCGGCCACCACCTACAATGAGCAGTTCTTC
TRBJ2-1 | . | 16 | TRBD2 | TRBV19 | CASSIPSGRAYNEQFF | TGTGCCAGTAGTATCCCCAGCGGGAGGGCCTACAATGAGCAGTTCTTC
TRBJ1-4 | . | 17 | . | TRBV18 | CASSPPTGKTTNEKLFF | TGTGCCAGCTCACCACCCACAGGCAAGACAACTAATGAAAAACTGTTTTTT
TRBJ1-6 | . | 14 | . | TRBV5-6 | CASSFDSNLSPLHF | TGTGCCAGCAGCTTCGACAGCAATCTTTCACCCCTCCACTTT
TRBJ1-2 | once | 16 | TRBD1 | TRBV13 | CASSPVGQGPNYGYTF | TGTGCCAGCAGCCCGGTTGGACAGGGGCCGAACTATGGCTACACCTTC
TRBJ2-7 | . | 15 | . | TRBV18 | CASSYSEGTTSEQYF | TGTGCCAGCTCCTACAGCGAGGGAACTACATCCGAGCAGTACTTC
TRBJ2-7 | few | 13 | . | TRBV19 | CATSNRVSYEQYF | TGTGCCACCTCAAACAGGGTCTCCTACGAGCAGTACTTC
TRBJ2-7 | . | 14 | . | TRBV4-2 | CASSQDPVTYEQYF | TGTGCCAGCAGCCAAGATCCCGTAACCTACGAGCAGTACTTC
TRBJ2-3 | . | 15 | TRBD2 | TRBV7-2 | CASSFGRGGADTQYF | TGTGCCAGCAGCTTCGGGCGGGGGGGCGCAGATACGCAGTATTTT
TRBJ2-1 | . | 16 | . | TRBV4-3 | CASSQVFPGPYNEQFF | TGCGCCAGCAGCCAGGTGTTCCCAGGGCCCTACAATGAGCAGTTCTTC
TRBJ2-7 | . | 17 | TRBD2 | TRBV23-1 | CASSHRRRGLAGGEQYF | TGCGCCAGCAGTCACCGCCGCCGGGGACTAGCGGGAGGGGAGCAGTACTTC
TRBJ1-1 | . | 16 | TRBD1 | TRBV7-9 | CASSFFYRGMNTEAFF | TGTGCCAGCAGCTTCTTTTACAGGGGGATGAACACTGAAGCTTTCTTT
TRBJ1-1 | . | 14 | . | TRBV7-2 | CASSSHRVNTEAFF | TGTGCCAGCAGCTCCCACCGGGTTAACACTGAAGCTTTCTTT
TRBJ1-1 | . | 14 | TRBD1 | TRBV6-6 | CASSYDRGSTEAFF | TGTGCCAGCAGTTACGACAGGGGTAGCACTGAAGCTTTCTTT
TRBJ1-5 | once | 14 | . | TRBV24-1 | CATSDSPRGQPQHF | TGTGCCACCAGTGATTCCCCTCGTGGCCAGCCCCAGCATTTT
TRBJ2-7 | . | 13 | . | TRBV5-5 | CASSGRVLYEQYF | TGTGCCAGCAGCGGCCGGGTCCTCTACGAGCAGTACTTC
TRBJ2-2 | . | 16 | . | TRBV18 | CASSPPNGRYTGELFF | TGTGCCAGCTCACCTCCGAACGGGAGATACACCGGGGAGCTGTTTTTT
TRBJ1-3 | . | 15 | . | TRBV7-2 | CASSLSGGSGNTIYF | TGTGCCAGCAGCTTATCGGGGGGGTCGGGAAACACCATATATTTT
TRBJ1-1 | . | 14 | . | TRBV18 | CASSEEGVNTEAFF | TGTGCCAGCTCAGAGGAGGGAGTGAACACTGAAGCTTTCTTT